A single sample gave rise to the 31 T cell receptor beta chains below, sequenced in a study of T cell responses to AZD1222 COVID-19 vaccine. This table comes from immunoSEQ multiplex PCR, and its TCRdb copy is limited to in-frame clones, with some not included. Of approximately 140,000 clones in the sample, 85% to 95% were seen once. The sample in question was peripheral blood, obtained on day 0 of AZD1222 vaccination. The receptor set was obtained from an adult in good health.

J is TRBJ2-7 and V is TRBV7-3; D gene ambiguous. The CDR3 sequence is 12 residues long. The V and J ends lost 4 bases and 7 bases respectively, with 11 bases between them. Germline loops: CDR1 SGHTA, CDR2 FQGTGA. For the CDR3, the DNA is TGTGCCAGCAGCTCCCCGCCTGGAGAGCAGTACTTC. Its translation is CASSSPPGEQYF. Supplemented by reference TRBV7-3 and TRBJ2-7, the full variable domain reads GAGVSQTPSNKVTEKGKYVELRCDPISGHTALYWYRQSLGQGPEFLIYFQGTGAADDSGLPNDRFFAVRPEGSVSTLKIQRTERGDSAVYLCASSSPPGEQYFGPGTRLTVT.

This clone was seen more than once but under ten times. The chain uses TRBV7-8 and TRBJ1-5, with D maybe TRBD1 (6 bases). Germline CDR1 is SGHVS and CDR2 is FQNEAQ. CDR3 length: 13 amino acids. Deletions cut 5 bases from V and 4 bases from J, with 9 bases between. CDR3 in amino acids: CASSTQGNQPQHF. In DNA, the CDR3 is TGTGCCAGCAGCACACAGGGTAATCAGCCCCAGCATTTT.

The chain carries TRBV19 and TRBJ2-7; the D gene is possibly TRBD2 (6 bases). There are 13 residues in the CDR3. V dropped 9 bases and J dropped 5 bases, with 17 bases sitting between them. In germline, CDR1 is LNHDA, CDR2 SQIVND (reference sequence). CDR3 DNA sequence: TGTGCCAGCCGATGGAGGGGAAGCCACGAGCAGTACTTC. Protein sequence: CASRWRGSHEQYF.

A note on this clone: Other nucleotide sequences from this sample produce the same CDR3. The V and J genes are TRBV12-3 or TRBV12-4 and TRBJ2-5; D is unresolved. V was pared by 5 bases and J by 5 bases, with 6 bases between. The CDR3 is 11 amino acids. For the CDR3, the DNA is TGTGCCAGCAGTCCCGGGGAGACCCAGTACTTC. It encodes CASSPGETQYF.

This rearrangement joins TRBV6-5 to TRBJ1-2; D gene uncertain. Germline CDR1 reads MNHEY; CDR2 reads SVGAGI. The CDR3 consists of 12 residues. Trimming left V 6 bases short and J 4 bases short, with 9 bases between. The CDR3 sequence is CASRRGSYGYTF. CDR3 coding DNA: TGTGCCAGCAGGCGCGGCTCCTATGGCTACACCTTC.

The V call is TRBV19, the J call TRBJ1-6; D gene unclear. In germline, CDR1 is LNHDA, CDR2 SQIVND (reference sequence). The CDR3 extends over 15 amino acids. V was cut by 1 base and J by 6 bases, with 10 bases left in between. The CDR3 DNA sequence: TGTGCCAGTAGTATAGGGAGGGAGGGTAATTCACCCCTCCACTTT. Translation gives CASSIGREGNSPLHF.

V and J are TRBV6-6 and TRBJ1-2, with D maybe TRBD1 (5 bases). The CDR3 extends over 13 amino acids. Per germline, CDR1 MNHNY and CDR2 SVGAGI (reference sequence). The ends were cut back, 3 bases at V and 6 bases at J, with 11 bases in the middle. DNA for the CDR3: TGTGCCAGCAGTTATCTAAGGGGTCATGGCTACACCTTC. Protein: CASSYLRGHGYTF.

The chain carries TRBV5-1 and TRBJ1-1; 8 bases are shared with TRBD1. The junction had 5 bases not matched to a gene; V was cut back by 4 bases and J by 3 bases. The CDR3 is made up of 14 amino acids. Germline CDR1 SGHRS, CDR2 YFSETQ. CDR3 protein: CASSGRDRYTEAFF. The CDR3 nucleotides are TGCGCCAGCAGCGGACGGGACAGGTACACTGAAGCTTTCTTT.

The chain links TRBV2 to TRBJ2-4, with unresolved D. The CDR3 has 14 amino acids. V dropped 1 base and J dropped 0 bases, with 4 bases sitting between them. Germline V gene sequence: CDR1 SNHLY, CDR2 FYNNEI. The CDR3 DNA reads TGTGCCAGCAGTGAAGATATAGCCAAAAACATTCAGTACTTC. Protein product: CASSEDIAKNIQYF.

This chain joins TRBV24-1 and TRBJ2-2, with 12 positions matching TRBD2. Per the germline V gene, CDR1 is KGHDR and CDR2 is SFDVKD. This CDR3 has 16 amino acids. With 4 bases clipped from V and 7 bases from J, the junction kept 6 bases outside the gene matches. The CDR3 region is CATSETSGRENGELFF. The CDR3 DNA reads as TGTGCCACCAGTGAGACTAGCGGGAGAGAGAACGGGGAGCTGTTTTTT.

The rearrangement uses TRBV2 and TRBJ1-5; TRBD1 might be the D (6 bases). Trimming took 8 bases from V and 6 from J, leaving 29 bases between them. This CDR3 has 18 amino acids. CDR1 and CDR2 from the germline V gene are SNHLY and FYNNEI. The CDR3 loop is CASRGGGGLLATRQPQHF. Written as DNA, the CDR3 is TGTGCCAGCCGCGGGGGAGGGGGTCTCCTCGCTACCCGTCAGCCCCAGCATTTT.

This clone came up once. The CDR3 DNA reads as TGTGCATCGGCCCAGGGCGGCTATAATTCACCCCTCCACTTT. Its translation is CASAQGGYNSPLHF. The rearrangement links TRBV12-5 to TRBJ1-6; a possible D gene is TRBD1 (5 bases). The CDR3 loop spans 14 amino acids. Germline lookup yields CDR1 LGHNT and CDR2 FRNRAP.

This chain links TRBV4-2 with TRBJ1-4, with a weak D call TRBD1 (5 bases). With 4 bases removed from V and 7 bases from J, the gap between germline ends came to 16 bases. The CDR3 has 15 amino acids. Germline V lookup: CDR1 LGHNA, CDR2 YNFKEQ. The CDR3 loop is CASSPFGGSGEKLFF. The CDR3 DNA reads TGTGCCAGCAGCCCTTTCGGGGGGAGTGGTGAAAAACTGTTTTTT.

This chain's CDR3 is CASSRGAGQGYEQFF. Written as DNA, the CDR3 is TGTGCCAGCAGTCGCGGGGCAGGGCAAGGATATGAGCAGTTCTTC. The chain has TRBV27 and TRBJ2-1; a weak D match, TRBD2 (6 bases). The germline V gene encodes CDR1 MNHEY and CDR2 SMNVEV (reference sequence). Trimming stripped 5 bases from V and 8 bases from J, with 19 bases between. This CDR3 comprises 15 residues.

The CDR3 DNA reads TGTGCCAGCAGACCGGACAGGGGGCAATTCGGGGAGCTGTTTTTT. Translating it yields CASRPDRGQFGELFF. V gene TRBV6-5 combines with J gene TRBJ2-2; 11 bases align to TRBD1. Trimming removed 6 bases from V and 7 bases from J; junction bases left unmatched: 7. CDR3 length equals 15 residues. The germline V gene encodes CDR1 MNHEY and CDR2 SVGAGI.

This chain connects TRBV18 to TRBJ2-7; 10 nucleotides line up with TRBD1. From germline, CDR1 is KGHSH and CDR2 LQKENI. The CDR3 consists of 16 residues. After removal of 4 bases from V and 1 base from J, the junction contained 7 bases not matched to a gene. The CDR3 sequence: CASSLRDRGLSYEQYF. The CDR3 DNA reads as TGTGCCAGCTCACTTAGAGACAGGGGGCTTTCCTACGAGCAGTACTTC.

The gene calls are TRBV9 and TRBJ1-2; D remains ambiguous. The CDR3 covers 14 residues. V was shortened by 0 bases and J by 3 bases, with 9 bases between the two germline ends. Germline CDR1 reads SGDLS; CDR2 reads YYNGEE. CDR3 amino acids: CASSVDSADYGYTF. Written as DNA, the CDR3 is TGTGCCAGCAGCGTAGACAGTGCCGACTATGGCTACACCTTC.

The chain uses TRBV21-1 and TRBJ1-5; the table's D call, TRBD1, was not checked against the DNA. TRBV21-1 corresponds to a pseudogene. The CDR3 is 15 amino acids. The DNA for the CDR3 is TGTGCCAGCAGCAGGACAGCATATAGCAATCAGCCCCAGCATTTT. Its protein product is CASSRTAYSNQPQHF.

CDR3 protein: CASSLEAGGNSPLHF. CDR3 DNA: TGCGCCAGCAGCTTGGAGGCAGGGGGGAATTCACCCCTCCACTTT. The rearrangement links TRBV5-1 to TRBJ1-6, with 7 bases matching TRBD1. This CDR3 has 15 amino acids. V lost 0 bases, J lost 7 bases, and 4 bases stayed unmatched. Germline V gives CDR1 SGHRS, CDR2 YFSETQ. Full variable domain (missing parts from reference TRBV5-1 and TRBJ1-6): KAGVTQTPRYLIKTRGQQVTLSCSPISGHRSVSWYQQTPGQGLQFLFEYFSETQRNKGNFPGRFSGRQFSNSRSEMNVSTLELGDSALYLCASSLEAGGNSPLHFGNGTRLTVT.

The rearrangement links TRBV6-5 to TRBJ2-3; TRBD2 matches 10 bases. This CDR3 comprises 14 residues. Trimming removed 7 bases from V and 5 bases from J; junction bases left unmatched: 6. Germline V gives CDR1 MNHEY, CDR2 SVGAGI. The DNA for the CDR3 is TGTGCCAGCACGGCGAGCGGGAGGGGAGATACGCAGTATTTT. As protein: CASTASGRGDTQYF.

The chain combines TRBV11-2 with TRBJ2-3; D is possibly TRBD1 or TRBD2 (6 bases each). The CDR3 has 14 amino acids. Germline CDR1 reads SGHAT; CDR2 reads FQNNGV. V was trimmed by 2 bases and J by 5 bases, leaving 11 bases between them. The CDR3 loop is CASSLTGGQDTQYF. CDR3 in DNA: TGTGCCAGCAGCTTAACCGGGGGCCAAGATACGCAGTATTTT.

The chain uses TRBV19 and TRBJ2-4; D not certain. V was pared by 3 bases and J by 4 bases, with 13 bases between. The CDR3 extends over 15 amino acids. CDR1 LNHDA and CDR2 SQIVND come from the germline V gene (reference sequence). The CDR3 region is CASSMSETVKNIQYF. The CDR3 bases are TGTGCCAGTAGTATGTCCGAGACCGTAAAAAACATTCAGTACTTC.

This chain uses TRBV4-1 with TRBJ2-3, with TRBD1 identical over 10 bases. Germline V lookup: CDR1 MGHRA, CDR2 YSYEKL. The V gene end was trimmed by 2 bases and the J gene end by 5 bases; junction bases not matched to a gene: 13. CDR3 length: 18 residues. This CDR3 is CASSQRGGDRGRRDTQYF. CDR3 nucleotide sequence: TGCGCCAGCAGCCAAAGGGGGGGCGACAGGGGGCGAAGAGATACGCAGTATTTT.

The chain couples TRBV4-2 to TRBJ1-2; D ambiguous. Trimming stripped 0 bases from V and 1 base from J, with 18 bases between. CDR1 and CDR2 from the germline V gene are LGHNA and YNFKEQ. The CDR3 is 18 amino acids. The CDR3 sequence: CASSQDSRPERLNYGYTF. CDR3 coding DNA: TGTGCCAGCAGCCAAGATAGTCGCCCGGAGAGGCTTAACTATGGCTACACCTTC.

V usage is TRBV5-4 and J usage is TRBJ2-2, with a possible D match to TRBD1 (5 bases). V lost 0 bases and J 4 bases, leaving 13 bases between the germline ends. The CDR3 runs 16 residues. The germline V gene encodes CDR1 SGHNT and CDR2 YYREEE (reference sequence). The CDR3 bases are TGTGCCAGCAGCTTGGGCAGGGTGAGGAGCACCGGGGAGCTGTTTTTT. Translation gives CASSLGRVRSTGELFF.

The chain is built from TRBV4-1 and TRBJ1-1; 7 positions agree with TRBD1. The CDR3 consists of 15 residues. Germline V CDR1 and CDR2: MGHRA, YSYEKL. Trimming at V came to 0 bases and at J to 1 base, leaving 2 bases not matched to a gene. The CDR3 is CASSQEGQRNTEAFF. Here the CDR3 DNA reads TGCGCCAGCAGCCAAGAGGGACAGAGGAACACTGAAGCTTTCTTT.

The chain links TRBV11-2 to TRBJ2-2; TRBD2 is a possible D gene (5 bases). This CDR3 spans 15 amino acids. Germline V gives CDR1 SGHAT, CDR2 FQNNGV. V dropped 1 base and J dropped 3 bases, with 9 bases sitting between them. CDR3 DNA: TGTGCCAGCAGCTTAGGAGGGAAATACACCGGGGAGCTGTTTTTT. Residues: CASSLGGKYTGELFF.

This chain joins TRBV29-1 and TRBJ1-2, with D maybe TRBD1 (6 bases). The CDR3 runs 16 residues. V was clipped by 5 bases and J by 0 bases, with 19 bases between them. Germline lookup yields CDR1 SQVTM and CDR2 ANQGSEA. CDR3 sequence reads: CSVYFPVGTSNYGYTF. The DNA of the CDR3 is TGCAGCGTTTATTTCCCAGTCGGGACATCTAACTATGGCTACACCTTC.

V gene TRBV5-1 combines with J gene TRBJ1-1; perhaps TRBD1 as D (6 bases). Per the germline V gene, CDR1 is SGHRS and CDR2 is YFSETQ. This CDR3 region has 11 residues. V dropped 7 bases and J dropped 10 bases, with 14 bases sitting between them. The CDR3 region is CASAWGGLAFF. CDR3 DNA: TGCGCCAGCGCATGGGGGGGCCTAGCTTTCTTT.

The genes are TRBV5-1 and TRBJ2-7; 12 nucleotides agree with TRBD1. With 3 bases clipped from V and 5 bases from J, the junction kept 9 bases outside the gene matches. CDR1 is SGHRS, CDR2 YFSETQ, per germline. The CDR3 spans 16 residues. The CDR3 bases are TGCGCCAGCAGCTCCTCCGGGACAGGGGGCCAAAACGAGCAGTACTTC. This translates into CASSSSGTGGQNEQYF.

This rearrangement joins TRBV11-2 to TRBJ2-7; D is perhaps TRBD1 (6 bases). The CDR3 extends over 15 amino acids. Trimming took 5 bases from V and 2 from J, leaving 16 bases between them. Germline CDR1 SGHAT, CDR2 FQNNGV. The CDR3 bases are TGTGCCAGCAGCGCCTCGTGGACAGTCACCTACGAGCAGTACTTC. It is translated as CASSASWTVTYEQYF.